This T cell receptor beta chain derives from a study of T cell repertoires in cytomegalovirus infection. Background on the study: Public TCR beta signatures provided an indication of both CMV infection and a matching HLA type. Study-level results: CMV-specific TCR beta clonotypes restricted by HLA-C dominated the ex vivo response. Adding up the frequency of public TCR beta families identified people who carried CMV plus the relevant HLA.

From the reads, TCRdb called clonotypes with MiXCR, one entry per CDR3 protein. The sample carries 100,000 to 150,000 distinct CDR3 sequences, 7% to 10% recorded once. V dropped 5 bases and J dropped 11 bases, with 25 bases sitting between them. Germline values: CDR1 DFQATT, CDR2 SNEGSKA (reference sequence). The length of the CDR3 is 15 residues. This clonotype has ten or more counts. Its antigen is as yet unknown. Sequenced: PBMCs. The V gene is TRBV20-1, the J gene TRBJ1-5; tentative D call: TRBD1 (6 bases). This receptor was obtained from a human donor in good health (CMV status not recorded). Some clones in this sample may be carry-over from other donors' samples. CDR3 sequence (DNA): TGCAGTGCTTCGACCGGGACATCTCTAATCACGTCCCAGCATTTT. Translating gives CSASTGTSLITSQHF.